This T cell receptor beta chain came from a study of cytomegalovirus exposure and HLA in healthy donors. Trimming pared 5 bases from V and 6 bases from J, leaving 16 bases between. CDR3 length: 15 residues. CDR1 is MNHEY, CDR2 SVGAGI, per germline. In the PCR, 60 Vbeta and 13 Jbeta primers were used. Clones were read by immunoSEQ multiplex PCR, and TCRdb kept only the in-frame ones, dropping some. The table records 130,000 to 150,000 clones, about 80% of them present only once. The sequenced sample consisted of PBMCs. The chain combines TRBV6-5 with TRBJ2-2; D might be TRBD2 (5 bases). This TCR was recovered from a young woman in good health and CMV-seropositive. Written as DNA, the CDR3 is TGTGCCAGCAGTACTAGGGCCTTAAGAGCCGGGGAGCTGTTTTTT. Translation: CASSTRALRAGELFF.